These 22 T cell receptor beta chains came from one sample sequenced in a study of T cell responses to AZD1222 COVID-19 vaccine. Sequencing was performed with immunoSEQ multiplex PCR; in TCRdb, only in-frame clones are kept and a portion is missing. This sample has tens of thousands of clones, with about 87% found just once. Sequencing was performed on peripheral blood, taken on day 0 of AZD1222 vaccination. All receptors come from an adult in good health.

CDR3 sequence reads: CASSPRWSTGTTGELFF. CDR3 bases: TGTGCCAGCTCACCACGATGGTCTACAGGGACCACCGGGGAGCTGTTTTTT. The rearrangement uses TRBV18 and TRBJ2-2; a weak D match, TRBD1 (6 bases). V was trimmed by 1 base and J by 4 bases, leaving 16 bases between them. The CDR3 is 17 residues long. Germline values: CDR1 KGHSH, CDR2 LQKENI.

DNA for the CDR3: TGTGCCAGCAGCCCAGCGGGACGGGGCGTAAGCGAGCAGTACTTC. This codes for CASSPAGRGVSEQYF. The chain is built from TRBV7-2 and TRBJ2-7, with 7 bases identical to TRBD2. The V segment lost 5 bases and the J segment 6 bases; nucleotides outside the gene matches: 13. There are 15 residues in the CDR3. CDR1 is SGHTA and CDR2 is FQGNSA in the germline V gene. The complete variable domain, with remaining parts taken from reference TRBV7-2 and TRBJ2-7, reads GAGVSQSPSNKVTEKGKDVELRCDPISGHTALYWYRQSLGQGLEFLIYFQGNSAPDKSGLPSDRFSAERTGGSVSTLTIQRTQQEDSAVYLCASSPAGRGVSEQYFGPGTRLTVT.

This chain connects TRBV19 to TRBJ1-2; a weak D match, TRBD1 (5 bases). Germline loops: CDR1 LNHDA, CDR2 SQIVND (reference sequence). The ends were cut back, 5 bases at V and 8 bases at J, with 18 bases in the middle. The CDR3 spans 14 residues. The CDR3 DNA is TGTGCCAGTAGTCCCAGGGTTAGAGGATTAGGCTACACCTTC. Translating it yields CASSPRVRGLGYTF.

The rearrangement links TRBV5-6 to TRBJ2-7; D gene unclear. CDR1 and CDR2 (germline): SGHDT, YYEEEE. Trimming left V 0 bases short and J 6 bases short, with 13 bases between. The CDR3 has 14 amino acids. Here the CDR3 reads CASSLGLDAGEQYF. CDR3 DNA: TGTGCCAGCAGCTTGGGGCTCGATGCCGGCGAGCAGTACTTC. Using reference TRBV5-6 and TRBJ2-7 for the parts outside the CDR3, the full variable domain is DAGVTQSPTHLIKTRGQQVTLRCSPKSGHDTVSWYQQALGQGPQFIFQYYEEEERQRGNFPDRFSGHQFPNYSSELNVNALLLGDSALYLCASSLGLDAGEQYFGPGTRLTVT.

The rearrangement joins TRBV19 to TRBJ1-1, with a tentative D call TRBD1 (5 bases). The CDR3 sequence is 15 residues long. The germline gives CDR1 LNHDA, CDR2 SQIVND (reference sequence). V lost 9 bases to trimming and J lost 1 base, with 18 bases between them. CDR3 sequence reads: CASTINRKGNTEAFF. As DNA, the CDR3 is TGTGCCAGCACAATCAACAGGAAAGGGAACACTGAAGCTTTCTTT.

V is TRBV15 and J is TRBJ1-2; D remains ambiguous. V gave up 0 bases and J gave up 5 bases, with 16 bases separating them. The length of the CDR3 is 16 residues. In germline, CDR1 is LNHNV, CDR2 YYDKDF (reference sequence). CDR3 bases: TGTGCCACCAGCAGAGATCGTCTCGACTTCCCTTATGGCTACACCTTC. Residues: CATSRDRLDFPYGYTF. Using reference TRBV15 and TRBJ1-2 for the parts outside the CDR3, the full variable domain is DAMVIQNPRYQVTQFGKPVTLSCSQTLNHNVMYWYQQKSSQAPKLLFHYYDKDFNNEADTPDNFQSRRPNTSFCFLDIRSPGLGDTAMYLCATSRDRLDFPYGYTFGSGTRLTVV.

This clone has just one count. CDR3 amino acids: CAVNHGNYGYTF. The CDR3 DNA reads as TGTGCCGTAAACCACGGGAACTATGGCTACACCTTC. The V call is TRBV30, the J call TRBJ1-2; D uncertain. The CDR3 consists of 12 residues. V was trimmed by 8 bases and J by 2 bases, leaving 12 bases between them. The germline V gene encodes CDR1 GTSNPN and CDR2 SVGIG (reference sequence).

V usage is TRBV6-5 and J usage is TRBJ1-1, with 7 bases fitting TRBD1. Germline CDR1 reads MNHEY; CDR2 reads SVGAGI. The V gene end was trimmed by 6 bases and the J gene end by 8 bases; junction bases not matched to a gene: 9. The CDR3 is 13 residues long. The DNA for the CDR3 is TGTGCCAGCAGACTACAGGGGAAGGAGGAAGCTTTCTTT. It is translated as CASRLQGKEEAFF.

V usage is TRBV14 and J usage is TRBJ1-1, with D maybe TRBD1 (5 bases). From germline, CDR1 is SGHDN and CDR2 FVKESK. This CDR3 is built from 17 residues. The germline V and J ends were trimmed by 1 base and 3 bases, with 18 bases remaining between them. CDR3 amino acids: CASSQVRGVGLHTEAFF. The CDR3 DNA reads TGTGCCAGCAGCCAAGTAAGGGGCGTGGGGCTGCACACTGAAGCTTTCTTT.

The chain couples TRBV5-8 to TRBJ2-1, with D maybe TRBD2 (6 bases). Germline-derived CDR1 and CDR2 are SGHTS and YDEGEE. The CDR3 covers 18 residues. V was shortened by 1 base and J by 0 bases, with 17 bases between the two germline ends. Here the CDR3 DNA reads TGTGCCAGCAGCTTGCCAGGGTGGACTATCAGCTCCTACAATGAGCAGTTCTTC. Residues: CASSLPGWTISSYNEQFF.

The CDR3 bases are TGCGCCAGCAGCCTTGGGCCCCCAGAGACCCAGTACTTC. Protein product: CASSLGPPETQYF. V gene TRBV4-1 combines with J gene TRBJ2-5; D gene uncertain. This CDR3 is built from 13 residues. The V end was cut by 4 bases, the J end by 4 bases, with 10 bases between. Germline V CDR1 and CDR2: MGHRA, YSYEKL.

The chain employs TRBV7-3 and TRBJ2-1; D possibly corresponds to TRBD2 (6 bases). Trimming stripped 5 bases from V and 8 bases from J, with 19 bases between. The CDR3 totals 15 residues. Per the germline V gene, CDR1 is SGHTA and CDR2 is FQGTGA. CDR3 loop: CASSPRLVGPHEQFF. The CDR3 DNA follows: TGTGCCAGCAGCCCACGACTAGTAGGTCCCCATGAGCAGTTCTTC.

This clone appeared a few times. Other nucleotide sequences from this sample produce the same CDR3. The gene calls are TRBV11-2 and TRBJ2-3; D unclear. Looked up from germline, CDR1 is SGHAT and CDR2 is FQNNGV. V dropped 2 bases and J dropped 6 bases, with 3 bases sitting between them. The CDR3 is 11 residues long. In nucleotides, the CDR3 is TGTGCCAGCAGCTTACTGGATACGCAGTATTTT. Translating it yields CASSLLDTQYF.

The V call is TRBV4-1, the J call TRBJ1-6; D uncertain. Germline assignment: CDR1 MGHRA and CDR2 YSYEKL. The CDR3 covers 18 residues. The V and J ends lost 2 bases and 7 bases respectively, with 21 bases between them. The CDR3 reads CASSQSASPTRHNSPLHF. CDR3 nucleotides: TGCGCCAGCAGCCAATCAGCCAGTCCGACCCGGCACAATTCACCCCTCCACTTT.

V is TRBV29-1 and J is TRBJ1-3; D call uncertain. V gave up 6 bases and J gave up 4 bases, with 16 bases separating them. CDR1 SQVTM and CDR2 ANQGSEA come from the germline V gene. The CDR3 runs 14 residues. CDR3 nucleotides: TGCAGCGTCCGAGTCCAGACGTTCGGAAACACCATATATTTT. Translated, it gives CSVRVQTFGNTIYF.

The chain recombines TRBV9 with TRBJ2-2; D is ambiguous. V was clipped by 0 bases and J by 3 bases, with 6 bases between them. Germline CDR1 SGDLS, CDR2 YYNGEE. The CDR3 runs 14 residues. The CDR3 region is CASSVVGDTGELFF. As DNA, the CDR3 is TGTGCCAGCAGCGTAGTCGGAGACACCGGGGAGCTGTTTTTT.

This clone occurred once. This chain connects TRBV28 to TRBJ1-4; 7 nucleotides match TRBD1. Germline-derived CDR1 and CDR2 are MDHEN and SYDVKM. The CDR3 length is 15 residues. J gave up 7 bases and V 3 bases, and 8 bases lay outside the gene matches. CDR3 coding DNA: TGTGCCAGCAGTTTGAGGGGGCTAGGGAGTGAAAAACTGTTTTTT. It specifies CASSLRGLGSEKLFF.

The V and J genes are TRBV4-1 and TRBJ1-1; D remains unclear. CDR3 size: 16 residues. V was trimmed by 3 bases and J by 1 base, leaving 15 bases between them. The germline gives CDR1 MGHRA, CDR2 YSYEKL. The CDR3 nucleotides are TGCGCCAGCAGCCAGGGCCCGTACTCAGGGAACACTGAAGCTTTCTTT. Residues: CASSQGPYSGNTEAFF.

V usage is TRBV4-1 and J usage is TRBJ2-2; D remains ambiguous. The germline V gene has CDR1 MGHRA and CDR2 YSYEKL. Trimming left V 1 base short and J 0 bases short, with 9 bases between. CDR3 length equals 16 residues. The CDR3 protein is CASSQGPMSNTGELFF. In nucleotides, the CDR3 is TGCGCCAGCAGCCAAGGGCCGATGTCGAACACCGGGGAGCTGTTTTTT.

The chain recombines TRBV7-3 with TRBJ2-6, with a weak D call TRBD2 (5 bases). The germline gives CDR1 SGHTA, CDR2 FQGTGA. V lost 0 bases and J 0 bases, leaving 6 bases between the germline ends. The CDR3 sequence is 16 residues long. CDR3 sequence (DNA): TGTGCCAGCAGCTTAACGGCGGGCTCTGGGGCCAACGTCCTGACTTTC. It yields the protein CASSLTAGSGANVLTF.

The chain combines TRBV5-5 with TRBJ1-2; D gene unclear. CDR3 length equals 15 residues. Germline CDR1 and CDR2: SGHKS and YYEKEE (reference sequence). V was clipped by 0 bases and J by 8 bases, with 17 bases between them. The CDR3 region has the DNA TGTGCCAGCAGCTTGGTGCCTGGACCGACCGGAGGCTACACCTTC. Translating it yields CASSLVPGPTGGYTF.

This clone was counted a single time. V usage is TRBV27 and J usage is TRBJ1-2; no definite D call. Deletions cut 5 bases from V and 4 bases from J, with 11 bases between. Germline CDR1 is MNHEY and CDR2 is SMNVEV (reference sequence). The CDR3 covers 13 residues. The DNA of the CDR3 is TGTGCCAGCAGTACATGGGGTTCCTATGGCTACACCTTC. This codes for CASSTWGSYGYTF.